This T cell receptor (beta chain) comes out of a study of shared clonotypes between healthy human individuals. The wider study: Plates per donor: three CD4 naive, three CD4 memory, two CD8 naive, one CD8 memory.

Remarks on this clone: Antigen: not known.

Selected positively for CCR7 and CD45RO-negative, naive CD8 cells excluded terminally differentiated effector memory CD45RA+ cells. This CDR3 has 16 residues. Germline-derived CDR1 and CDR2 are ENHRY and SYGVKD. Trimming removed 1 base from V and 0 bases from J, with 11 bases in between. Only in-frame clones appear in the TCRdb table, and some are missing; sequencing was by immunoSEQ multiplex PCR. Among around 1,900,000 clones listed, just over 90% were seen once. Study-wide results and limits: Only blood underwent sampling, and tissue repertoires likely differ. Read depth was anticipated to influence clonotype sharing among donors.

This TCR was recovered from a young man in good health. Some clones in this sample may be carry-over from other donors' samples. Sequenced: naive CD8+ T cells from PBMCs. The chain recombines TRBV10-3 with TRBJ2-3; D is perhaps TRBD2 (5 bases). DNA for the CDR3: TGTGCCATCAGTGAGTGGGATAGCGCTAGCACAGATACGCAGTATTTT. Protein: CAISEWDSASTDTQYF.